The clone carrying this TCR beta chain was recorded once. Under the authors' procedure: Amplification with reference gene primers provided the estimates of nucleated cell counts. TCRdb's table, derived via immunoSEQ multiplex PCR, lists solely in-frame clones and lacks some. V and J calls and clone size are as listed in that table; D and trimming were resolved from the DNA. The profile covers approximately 24,000 clones, with about 89% appearing a single time and roughly 25% taken by the ten largest. This record belongs to a study of blood T cell repertoires in COVID-19. Background on the study: Samples representing acute and convalescent COVID-19 were sourced from the United States, Italy and Spain. The analysed material was cDNA or gDNA that came from T cells, B-cell-depleted T cells, or PBMCs.

This CDR3 spans 14 amino acids. The V and J ends lost 3 bases and 7 bases, in that order; junction bases with no gene match: 4. Germline-derived CDR1 and CDR2 are KGHSH and LQKENI. This TCR came from a human donor with active COVID-19. The donor label of this sample is uncertain. V is TRBV18 and J is TRBJ2-4, with 9 bases matching TRBD1. Sequenced material: peripheral blood. The CDR3 DNA sequence: TGTGCCAGCTCACCTCCAGACAGGGGGAACATTCAGTACTTC. It translates to CASSPPDRGNIQYF.